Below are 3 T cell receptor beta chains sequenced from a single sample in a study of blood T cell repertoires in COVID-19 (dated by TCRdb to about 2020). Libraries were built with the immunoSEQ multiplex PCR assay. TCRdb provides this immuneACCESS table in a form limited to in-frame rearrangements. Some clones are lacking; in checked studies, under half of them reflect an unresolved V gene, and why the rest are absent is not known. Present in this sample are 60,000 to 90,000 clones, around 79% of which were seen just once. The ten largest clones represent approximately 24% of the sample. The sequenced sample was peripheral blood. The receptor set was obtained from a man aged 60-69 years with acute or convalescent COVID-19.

CDR3 coding DNA: TGTGCCAGCAGCTTAAGGGGTACAGAGGAGGAGACCCAGTACTTC. It codes for CASSLRGTEEETQYF. The chain recombines TRBV11-2 with TRBJ2-5; tentative D call: TRBD1 (5 bases). The germline V and J ends were trimmed by 2 bases and 5 bases, with 15 bases remaining between them. Germline V CDR1 and CDR2: SGHAT, FQNNGV. CDR3 length: 15 residues.

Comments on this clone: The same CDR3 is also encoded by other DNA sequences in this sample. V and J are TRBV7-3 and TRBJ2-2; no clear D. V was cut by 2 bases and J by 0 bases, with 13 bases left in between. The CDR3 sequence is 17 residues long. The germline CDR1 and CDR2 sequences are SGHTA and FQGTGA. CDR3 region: CASSLSPGHSNTGELFF. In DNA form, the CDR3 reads TGTGCCAGCAGCTTATCTCCAGGCCACTCGAACACCGGGGAGCTGTTTTTT.

This CDR3 is CASSWQGGQPQHF. The CDR3, as DNA: TGTGCCAGCAGTTGGCAGGGTGGTCAGCCCCAGCATTTT. The gene calls are TRBV6-2 or TRBV6-3 and TRBJ1-5, with D possibly being TRBD1 (5 bases). Per the germline V gene, CDR1 is MNHEY and CDR2 is SVGEGT. The CDR3 has 13 residues. V lost 4 bases to trimming and J lost 6 bases, with 10 bases between them.